The 14 T cell receptor beta chains below come from one sample, sequenced in a study of cytomegalovirus exposure and HLA in healthy donors. The study ran its PCR with 60 Vbeta and 13 Jbeta primers. Libraries were prepared by immunoSEQ multiplex PCR; TCRdb keeps only in-frame clonotypes and omits some of them. The sample records some 160,000 clones, under 90% being singletons. What was sequenced was PBMCs. The receptors were gathered from a man aged 18 to 29 in good health and CMV-seronegative.

This chain links TRBV9 with TRBJ1-5, with D possibly TRBD1 on 6 matching bases. V was cut by 5 bases and J by 0 bases, with 12 bases left in between. Per the germline V gene, CDR1 is SGDLS and CDR2 is YYNGEE. The CDR3 spans 15 residues. This CDR3 is CASSTGQNSNQPQHF. The DNA of the CDR3 is TGTGCCAGCAGTACAGGACAGAATAGCAATCAGCCCCAGCATTTT.

The chain employs TRBV7-9 and TRBJ2-5; TRBD2 is a possible D gene (6 bases). The germline gives CDR1 SEHNR, CDR2 FQNEAQ (reference sequence). The V and J ends lost 5 bases and 1 base respectively, with 23 bases between them. This CDR3 has 18 amino acids. The CDR3 nucleotides read TGTGCCAGCAGCCCCCAACGGGGGTGGGGGTGGACCCAAGAGACCCAGTACTTC. Amino acid sequence: CASSPQRGWGWTQETQYF.

Worth noting for this clone: The sample carries other DNA sequences with the same CDR3. This chain joins TRBV6-4 and TRBJ2-3; tentative D call: TRBD1 (5 bases). The CDR3 loop spans 13 amino acids. CDR1 is MRHNA, CDR2 SNTAGT, per germline. The ends were cut back, 8 bases at V and 2 bases at J, with 11 bases in the middle. CDR3 protein: CASGAGHTDTQYF. The CDR3 DNA follows: TGTGCCAGCGGGGCTGGTCACACAGATACGCAGTATTTT.

This chain joins TRBV6-5 and TRBJ2-7; D might be TRBD2 (6 bases). The CDR3 is made up of 11 amino acids. Germline V lookup: CDR1 MNHEY, CDR2 SVGAGI. V lost 8 bases, J lost 7 bases, and 12 bases lay in between. The chain's CDR3 is CASPGLGEQYF. CDR3 in DNA: TGTGCCAGCCCGGGACTTGGGGAGCAGTACTTC.

This chain links TRBV30 with TRBJ2-1; D remains unclear. The CDR3 is 13 residues long. V was clipped by 0 bases and J by 5 bases, with 8 bases between them. In germline, CDR1 is GTSNPN, CDR2 SVGIG (reference sequence). The CDR3 nucleotides read TGTGCCTGGAGTGTAGGAGAGGACAATGAGCAGTTCTTC. Amino acid sequence: CAWSVGEDNEQFF.

This clone was seen more than once but under ten times. The chain is built from TRBV28 and TRBJ1-3; D might be TRBD1 (5 bases). CDR3 size: 15 residues. Germline V gene lookup returns CDR1 MDHEN and CDR2 SYDVKM. The V end lost 3 bases, the J end lost 2 bases, and 11 bases lay between the germline ends. The CDR3 DNA reads TGTGCCAGCAGTTTTGGTTCAGGGCCTGGAAACACCATATATTTT. It codes for CASSFGSGPGNTIYF.

V usage is TRBV7-8 and J usage is TRBJ1-6, with TRBD1 as a possible D gene (6 bases). The CDR3 is made up of 16 amino acids. Trimming left V 5 bases short and J 6 bases short, with 17 bases between. The germline CDR1 and CDR2 sequences are SGHVS and FQNEAQ. The CDR3 DNA reads TGTGCCAGCAGCCCGAGGACAGCGGGGGTTAATTCACCCCTCCACTTT. Translating it yields CASSPRTAGVNSPLHF.

This sequence joins TRBV7-8 and TRBJ2-5, with TRBD2 matching 8 bases. V lost 1 base and J lost 5; bases outside the gene matches: 3. The germline V gene encodes CDR1 SGHVS and CDR2 FQNEAQ. The CDR3 runs 14 residues. This CDR3 is CASSLGTSRETQYF. The CDR3 coding sequence is TGTGCCAGCAGCTTAGGGACTAGCCGGGAGACCCAGTACTTC.

The CDR3 nucleotides are TGTGCCAGCAGCGCGACTAGTGACACCGGGGAGCTGTTTTTT. This translates into CASSATSDTGELFF. The rearrangement links TRBV28 to TRBJ2-2; D might be TRBD2 (6 bases). The V end was cut by 6 bases, the J end by 3 bases, with 11 bases between. In germline, CDR1 is MDHEN, CDR2 SYDVKM. This CDR3 is built from 14 residues.

In its sample, this clone was seen once. The chain carries TRBV9 and TRBJ2-3, with a tentative D call TRBD2 (6 bases). V was clipped by 0 bases and J by 6 bases, with 11 bases between them. The germline gives CDR1 SGDLS, CDR2 YYNGEE. This CDR3 is built from 14 residues. CDR3: CASSVDGGRDTQYF. In nucleotides, the CDR3 is TGTGCCAGCAGCGTAGACGGAGGGCGGGATACGCAGTATTTT.

This sequence joins TRBV19 and TRBJ1-1; D is perhaps TRBD1 (6 bases). Per germline, CDR1 LNHDA and CDR2 SQIVND (reference sequence). Trimming cost V 1 base and J 5 bases, with 14 bases left between them. This CDR3 has 15 amino acids. The CDR3 here is CASSIGQQGRTEAFF. The CDR3 nucleotides read TGTGCCAGTAGTATAGGGCAACAGGGTCGTACTGAAGCTTTCTTT.

The chain has TRBV27 and TRBJ2-5; 8 bases line up with TRBD1. CDR3 size: 14 residues. The trim removed 6 bases at V and 4 bases at J, leaving 7 bases unmatched. Germline CDR1 is MNHEY and CDR2 is SMNVEV (reference sequence). The CDR3 loop is CASRKGQGRETQYF. CDR3 in DNA: TGTGCCAGCAGAAAAGGACAGGGTAGAGAGACCCAGTACTTC.

The rearrangement joins TRBV15 to TRBJ2-2, with D perhaps TRBD2 (6 bases). CDR3 length: 17 amino acids. Trimming took off 0 bases at V and 1 base at J, with 12 bases between the two ends. CDR1 and CDR2 from the germline V gene are LNHNV and YYDKDF (reference sequence). CDR3 residues: CATSRDSDYWNTGELFF. The CDR3 DNA is TGTGCCACCAGCAGAGATTCGGACTATTGGAACACCGGGGAGCTGTTTTTT.

The CDR3 DNA follows: TGTGCCAGCAGTCAGACCGGGACTAGCACCACCGGGGAGCTGTTTTTT. It yields the protein CASSQTGTSTTGELFF. This chain links TRBV27 with TRBJ2-2; 9 positions agree with TRBD2. Looked up from germline, CDR1 is MNHEY and CDR2 is SMNVEV (reference sequence). CDR3 size: 16 residues. Unmatched junction bases numbered 8, after V lost 5 bases and J lost 4 bases.